This T cell receptor (beta chain) was captured by sequencing in a study of OX40 agonist ivuxolimab in advanced cancers. Regarding the complete study: The costimulatory receptor OX40 (CD134) was targeted by ivuxolimab, a fully human IgG2 agonistic monoclonal antibody. Intravenous ivuxolimab was administered to patients every 2 weeks at six dose levels: 0.01, 0.1, 0.3, 1.5, 3 and 10 mg/kg. Among the approximately 50 dose-escalation patients, about 19 had hepatocellular carcinoma, 15 melanoma, 9 renal cell carcinoma and 9 head and neck cancer. In the dose-escalation cohort, roughly 80% of patients were male, and the mean age was approximately 55 years, with a range of roughly 23 to 85. Patients were allowed to have had prior anti-PD-1, anti-PD-L1 or anti-CTLA-4 therapy, and 40% of the dose-escalation patients had been treated with checkpoint inhibitors. Partial responses occurred in three dose-escalation patients, of whom one had hepatocellular carcinoma and two had cutaneous melanoma. Peripheral TCRbeta sequencing was intended to test whether TCR sequence diversity was altered and clonal T-cell expansion was caused by ivuxolimab. The paper describes the monotherapy dose-escalation part (N ≈ 52 patients) of the phase I trial of ivuxolimab. General study outcomes and caveats: The antigen specificity of the peripheral T cells that underwent clonal expansion was not determined. After ivuxolimab, expanded clones were on average more numerous among CD8+ T cells than among CD4+ T cells. Low levels of normalized T-cell clonal expansion were also shown by some nonresponding patients. Clonal expansion of both CD4+ and CD8+ blood T cells was observed from baseline to week 6 at doses 0.1 to 3.0 mg/kg. In the 0.1-3.0 mg/kg groups, partial responders were among the patients with the lowest normalized peripheral clonal expansion, particularly in CD8+ T cells.

With regard to this clone: The antigen this receptor binds is unknown. The sample holds no much larger clone one base away, and base qualities are not on file.

The trial excluded patients who had a history of autoimmune disease or who were on systemic immunosuppression. Peripheral blood for TCR sequencing was collected from all dose cohorts at baseline, on cycle 4 day 1, and on cycle 7 day 1. The samples were drawn from a first-in-human, open-label, multicenter phase I dose-escalation trial of ivuxolimab. Adults with locally advanced or metastatic head and neck squamous cell, hepatocellular, melanoma or renal cell carcinoma were enrolled in the trial. CD4+ and CD8+ T cells were sorted separately from peripheral blood before TCR sequencing. For sequencing of the TCRbeta CDR3 region, genomic DNA was extracted from the sorted cells. TCRbeta CDR3 regions were sequenced using the immunoSEQ Assay. TCRdb took this table from immuneACCESS and kept in-frame rearrangements with V and J called. Such tables lack part of the clones; where checked against another copy, unresolved V genes explain under half of the gap, and the rest is unexplained. This sample lists tens of thousands of clones; roughly 89% were detected once. The top ten constitute less than 2% of the sample.

Relative to germline, V is missing 5 bases and J is missing 2 bases, with 14 bases of the junction outside any gene match. CDR1 SGHVS and CDR2 FQNEAQ were looked up in the germline V gene. The CDR3 has 20 amino acids, counting the end cysteine and phenylalanine. Here the CDR3 DNA is all that survives: 60 bases in frame from base 1. Source: CD4+ or CD8+ T cells sorted from blood, taken in a trial of the OX40 agonist ivuxolimab. The receptor was derived from an adult with an advanced solid tumor such as melanoma, head and neck, liver or kidney cancer. The rearrangement combines TRBV7-8 with TRBJ2-2; TRBD2 aligns with 13 central bases. The bases read TGTGCCAGCAGCCCCAGACTAGCGGGAGGAACCCGCCTTAACACCGGGGAGCTGTTTTTT. The encoded protein is CASSPRLAGGTRLNTGELFF.